Below, 10 T cell receptor beta chains from the same sample are listed, as sequenced in a study of blood T cell repertoires in COVID-19. Assay used: immunoSEQ multiplex PCR; TCRdb lists only in-frame clones, some missing. This table holds 280,000 or so clones, 85% to 90% found once. Sequenced material: PBMCs or T cells enriched from blood (not recorded which). The receptors derive from a woman between 50 and 59 years old who had been exposed to COVID-19.

The J gene is TRBJ1-2, the V gene TRBV11-3; 8 bases line up with TRBD1. V trimming: 0 bases; J trimming: 0 bases; junction bases outside the gene matches: 15. CDR1 is SGHNT and CDR2 is YENEEA in the germline V gene. This CDR3 spans 20 amino acids. The CDR3 reads CASSLDGTGPVTPPNYGYTF. In DNA, the CDR3 is TGTGCCAGCAGCTTAGACGGGACAGGCCCAGTCACCCCCCCTAACTATGGCTACACCTTC.

This chain connects TRBV4-2 to TRBJ2-5, with D possibly being TRBD2 (6 bases). V was cut by 3 bases and J by 3 bases, with 17 bases left in between. CDR3 length: 16 amino acids. Germline lookup yields CDR1 LGHNA and CDR2 YNFKEQ. The CDR3 DNA sequence: TGTGCCAGCAGCCACGGGAGCGGCGCTGGAAAAGAGACCCAGTACTTC. The encoded protein is CASSHGSGAGKETQYF.

The chain joins TRBV20-1 to TRBJ1-4; no clear D. CDR1 DFQATT and CDR2 SNEGSKA come from the germline V gene (reference sequence). The length of the CDR3 is 9 residues. CDR3 region: CKSNEKLFF. DNA of the CDR3: TGCAAGAGCAATGAAAAACTGTTTTTT.

J is TRBJ1-5 and V is TRBV15; D unresolved. The CDR3 length is 15 residues. V was pared by 0 bases and J by 3 bases, with 9 bases between. Germline V gene sequence: CDR1 LNHNV, CDR2 YYDKDF (reference sequence). This chain's CDR3 is CATSRDGQLNQPQHF. As DNA, the CDR3 is TGTGCCACCAGCAGAGATGGGCAGCTCAATCAGCCCCAGCATTTT.

This chain joins TRBV4-1 and TRBJ2-1, with 9 nucleotides matching TRBD1. J was trimmed by 5 bases and V by 2 bases; bases with no gene match: 7. Germline V lookup: CDR1 MGHRA, CDR2 YSYEKL. The CDR3 runs to 16 residues. CDR3 sequence: CASSQRGQGFDNEQFF. The CDR3, as DNA: TGCGCCAGCAGCCAAAGAGGACAGGGGTTCGACAATGAGCAGTTCTTC.

V gene TRBV2 combines with J gene TRBJ1-3; D may be TRBD1 (6 bases). CDR3 length: 16 amino acids. Germline values: CDR1 SNHLY, CDR2 FYNNEI. V dropped 4 bases and J dropped 0 bases, with 13 bases sitting between them. The CDR3 protein is CASSGRRGDSGNTIYF. The DNA of the CDR3 is TGTGCCAGCAGTGGCCGCAGGGGCGACTCTGGAAACACCATATATTTT.

V gene TRBV9 combines with J gene TRBJ2-3, with TRBD2 matching over 12 bases. With V trimmed by 4 bases and J by 1 base, 4 bases remained unmatched. CDR1 and CDR2 (germline): SGDLS, YYNGEE. The CDR3 extends over 16 amino acids. The CDR3 sequence: CASSPRTSGGTDTQYF. CDR3 coding DNA: TGTGCCAGCAGCCCCCGGACTAGCGGGGGCACAGATACGCAGTATTTT. Full variable domain (outside the CDR3, taken from reference TRBV9 and TRBJ2-3): DSGVTQTPKHLITATGQRVTLRCSPRSGDLSVYWYQQSLDQGLQFLIQYYNGEERAKGNILERFSAQQFPDLHSELNLSSLELGDSALYFCASSPRTSGGTDTQYFGPGTRLTVL.

This sequence joins TRBV5-5 and TRBJ1-2; tentatively, D is TRBD1 (6 bases). From germline, CDR1 is SGHKS and CDR2 YYEKEE (reference sequence). This CDR3 contains 15 residues. Between the trimmed V and J ends, which lost 2 bases and 5 bases, there was a span of 16 bases. The DNA of the CDR3 is TGTGCCAGCAGCTTCTTGGACAGCTTCACTTATGGCTACACCTTC. This sequence encodes CASSFLDSFTYGYTF.

V gene TRBV5-1 combines with J gene TRBJ2-1; 8 bases match TRBD2. Germline V gene data show CDR1 as SGHRS and CDR2 as YFSETQ. This CDR3 has 16 residues. V shed 4 bases, J shed 0 bases, and the junction held 6 bases outside the gene matches. The CDR3 region is CASSILAASSYNEQFF. The CDR3 region has the DNA TGCGCCAGCAGCATACTAGCGGCCAGCTCCTACAATGAGCAGTTCTTC.

This chain connects TRBV5-1 to TRBJ1-4; D perhaps matches TRBD1 (5 bases). This CDR3 has 14 residues. The germline V gene has CDR1 SGHRS and CDR2 YFSETQ. The V and J ends lost 4 bases and 4 bases respectively, with 11 bases between them. The CDR3 sequence: CASSPGAGNEKLFF. CDR3 DNA sequence: TGCGCCAGCAGCCCTGGGGCTGGTAATGAAAAACTGTTTTTT.